Listed below are T cell receptor beta chains from one sample, sequenced in a study of PD-L1 blockade in urothelial cancer. Using immunoSEQ multiplex PCR, the repertoire was profiled, and TCRdb retains in-frame clones only, with some absent. The table includes 20,000 to 25,000 clones, about 90% detected once. The sequencing used PBMCs, collected around atezolizumab (anti-PD-L1) treatment. These receptors originate from a woman aged 55-75 years with urothelial cancer. Each CDR3 is given without its conserved first and last residue.

j_call v_call cdr3_aa
TRBJ1-5 TRBV7-4 ASSLIRPRYQPQH
TRBJ1-1 TRBV5-1 ASSPGIANTEAF
TRBJ2-2 TRBV19 ASSMEFTGELF
TRBJ1-3 TRBV6-5 ASSQDSGNTIY
TRBJ1-1 TRBV6-5 ASSYSSGLTEAF
TRBJ2-3 TRBV10-1 ASSGVLSGGLAERARTDTQY
TRBJ2-3 TRBV6-6 ASSTRGTDTQY
TRBJ1-2 TRBV6-6 ASSRDRGYT
TRBJ1-2 TRBV6-5 ASSYQDRGLSHGYT
TRBJ2-1 TRBV5-4 ASSLAVSLAGDNEQF
TRBJ2-3 TRBV9 ASSFSDSGTDTQY
TRBJ2-7 TRBV28 ASSLGQAIYEQY
TRBJ2-5 TRBV18 ASSPVRETQY
TRBJ1-5 TRBV10-3 AIRNTGINQPQH
TRBJ2-2 TRBV7-3 ASSLHTGQARELF
TRBJ2-3 TRBV4-2 ASSQDYGGASTDTQY
TRBJ2-3 TRBV4-3 ASSQGGAGANTQY
TRBJ2-1 TRBV9 ASSVSPRLAGGYNEQF
TRBJ1-1 TRBV27 ASSLYEGTEAF
TRBJ1-2 TRBV5-4 ASSLPRQGYGYT
TRBJ2-2 TRBV7-9 ASSSGQGATRSTGELF
TRBJ2-7 TRBV25-1 ASSVAGGHYEQY
TRBJ1-1 TRBV4-3 ASSHTFAGKGPEAF
TRBJ2-3 TRBV9 ASSVAGVGSDTQY
TRBJ2-7 TRBV6-1 ASSVLAGYMDEQY